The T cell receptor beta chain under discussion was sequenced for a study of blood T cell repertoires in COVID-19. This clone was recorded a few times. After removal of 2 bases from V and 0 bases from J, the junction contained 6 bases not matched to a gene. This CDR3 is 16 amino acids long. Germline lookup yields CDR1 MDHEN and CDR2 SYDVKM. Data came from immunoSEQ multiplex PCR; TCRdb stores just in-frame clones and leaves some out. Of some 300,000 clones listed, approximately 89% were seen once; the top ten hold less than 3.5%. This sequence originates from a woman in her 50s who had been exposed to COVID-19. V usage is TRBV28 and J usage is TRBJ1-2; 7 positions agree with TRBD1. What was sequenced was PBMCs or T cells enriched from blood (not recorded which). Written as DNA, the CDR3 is TGTGCCAGCAGTTTAGGGGGTCAGGGGGCTAACTATGGCTACACCTTC. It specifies CASSLGGQGANYGYTF.